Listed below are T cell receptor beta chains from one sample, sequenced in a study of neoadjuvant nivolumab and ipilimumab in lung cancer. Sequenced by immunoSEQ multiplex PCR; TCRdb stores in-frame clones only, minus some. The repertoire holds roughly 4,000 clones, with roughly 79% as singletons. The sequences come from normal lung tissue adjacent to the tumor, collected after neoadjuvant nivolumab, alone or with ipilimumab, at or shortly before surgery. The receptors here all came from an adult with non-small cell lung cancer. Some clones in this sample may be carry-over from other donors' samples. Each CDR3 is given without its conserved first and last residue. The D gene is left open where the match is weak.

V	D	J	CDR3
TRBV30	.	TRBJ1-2	AWSVGSWRYDGYT
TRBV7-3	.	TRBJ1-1	ASSLSGNTEAF
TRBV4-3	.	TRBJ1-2	ASSQELRGDYGYT
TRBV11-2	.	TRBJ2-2	ASSFSGANTGELF
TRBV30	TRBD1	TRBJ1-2	AWGDRDRYT
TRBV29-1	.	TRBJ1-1	SVVQGSWETEAF
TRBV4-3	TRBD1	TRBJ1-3	ASSQDQGAGNTIY
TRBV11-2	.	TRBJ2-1	ASSVTGLDEQF
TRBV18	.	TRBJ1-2	ASSPEYGYT
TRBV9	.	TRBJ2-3	ASNPSGASTDTQY